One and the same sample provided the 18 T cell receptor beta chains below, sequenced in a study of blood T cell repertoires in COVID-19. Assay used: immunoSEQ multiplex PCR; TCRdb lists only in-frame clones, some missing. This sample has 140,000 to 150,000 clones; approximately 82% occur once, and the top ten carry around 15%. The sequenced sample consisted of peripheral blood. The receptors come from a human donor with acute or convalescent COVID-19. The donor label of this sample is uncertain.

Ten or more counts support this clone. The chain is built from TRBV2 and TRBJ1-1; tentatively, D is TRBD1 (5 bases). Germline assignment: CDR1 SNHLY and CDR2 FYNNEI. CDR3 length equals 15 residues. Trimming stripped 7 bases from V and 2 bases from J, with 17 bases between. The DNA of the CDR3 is TGTGCCAGCACCTCCCAGGGTTTTAGAAACACTGAAGCTTTCTTT. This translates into CASTSQGFRNTEAFF.

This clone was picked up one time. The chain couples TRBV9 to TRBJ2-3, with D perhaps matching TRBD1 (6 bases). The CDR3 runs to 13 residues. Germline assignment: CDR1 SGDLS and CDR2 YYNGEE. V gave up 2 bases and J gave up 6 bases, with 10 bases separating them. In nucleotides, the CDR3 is TGTGCCAGCAGCGTGAGAGACAGGGATACGCAGTATTTT. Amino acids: CASSVRDRDTQYF.

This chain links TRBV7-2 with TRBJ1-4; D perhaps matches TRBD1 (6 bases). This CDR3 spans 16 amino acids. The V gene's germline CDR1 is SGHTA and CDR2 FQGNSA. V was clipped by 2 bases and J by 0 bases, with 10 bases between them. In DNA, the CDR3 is TGTGCCAGCAGCTTAATGGGACATGCAACTAATGAAAAACTGTTTTTT. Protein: CASSLMGHATNEKLFF.

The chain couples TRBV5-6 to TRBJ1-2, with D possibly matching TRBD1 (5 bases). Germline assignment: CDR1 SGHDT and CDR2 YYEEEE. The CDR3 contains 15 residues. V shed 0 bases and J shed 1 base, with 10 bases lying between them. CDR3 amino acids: CASSLDQGFNYGYTF. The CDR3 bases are TGTGCCAGCAGCTTGGACCAGGGCTTTAACTATGGCTACACCTTC.

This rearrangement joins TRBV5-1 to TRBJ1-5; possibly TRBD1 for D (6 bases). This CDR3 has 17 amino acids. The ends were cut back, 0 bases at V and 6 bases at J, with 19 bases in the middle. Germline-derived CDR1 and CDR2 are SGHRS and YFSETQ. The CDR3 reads CASSLAALDRPRQPQHF. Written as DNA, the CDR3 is TGCGCCAGCAGCTTGGCGGCCCTCGACAGGCCCCGTCAGCCCCAGCATTTT.

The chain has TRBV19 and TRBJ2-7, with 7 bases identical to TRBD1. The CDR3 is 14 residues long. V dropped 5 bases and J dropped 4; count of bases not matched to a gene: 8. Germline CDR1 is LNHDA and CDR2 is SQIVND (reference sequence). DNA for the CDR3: TGTGCCAGTAGTGCAGGAGACAGGGCTTACGAGCAGTACTTC. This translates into CASSAGDRAYEQYF.

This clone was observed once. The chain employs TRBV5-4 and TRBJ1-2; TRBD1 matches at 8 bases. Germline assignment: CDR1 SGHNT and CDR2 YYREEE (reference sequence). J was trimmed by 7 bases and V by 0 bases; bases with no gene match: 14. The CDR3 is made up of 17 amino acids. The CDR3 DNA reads TGTGCCAGCAGCTTGGGAGGGGGGCGGACAGGGTCGGGTGGCTACACCTTC. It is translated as CASSLGGGRTGSGGYTF.

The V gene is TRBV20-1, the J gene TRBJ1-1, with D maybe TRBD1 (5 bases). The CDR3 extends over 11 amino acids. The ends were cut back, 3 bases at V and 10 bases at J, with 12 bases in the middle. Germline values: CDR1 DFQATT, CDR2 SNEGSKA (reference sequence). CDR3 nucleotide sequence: TGCAGTGCTAGTAGGGGCTCAGTAGCTTTCTTT. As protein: CSASRGSVAFF.

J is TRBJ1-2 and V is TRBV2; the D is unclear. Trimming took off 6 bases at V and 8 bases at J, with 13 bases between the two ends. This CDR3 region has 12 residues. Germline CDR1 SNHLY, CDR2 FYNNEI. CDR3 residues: CASSALSGGYTF. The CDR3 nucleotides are TGTGCCAGCAGCGCGTTATCGGGGGGCTACACCTTC.

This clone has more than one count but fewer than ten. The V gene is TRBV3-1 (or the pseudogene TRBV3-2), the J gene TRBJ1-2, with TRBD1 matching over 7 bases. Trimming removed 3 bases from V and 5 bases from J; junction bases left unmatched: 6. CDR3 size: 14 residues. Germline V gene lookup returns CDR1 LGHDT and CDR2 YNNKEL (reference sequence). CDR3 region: CASSHRGTAYGYTF. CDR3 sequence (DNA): TGTGCCAGCAGCCACAGAGGGACAGCGTATGGCTACACCTTC.

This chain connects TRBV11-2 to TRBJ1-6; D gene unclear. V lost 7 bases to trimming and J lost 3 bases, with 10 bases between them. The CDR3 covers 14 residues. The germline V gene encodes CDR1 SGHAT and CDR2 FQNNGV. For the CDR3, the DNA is TGTGCCAGCACCTCGAGTAACTATAATTCACCCCTCCACTTT. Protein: CASTSSNYNSPLHF.

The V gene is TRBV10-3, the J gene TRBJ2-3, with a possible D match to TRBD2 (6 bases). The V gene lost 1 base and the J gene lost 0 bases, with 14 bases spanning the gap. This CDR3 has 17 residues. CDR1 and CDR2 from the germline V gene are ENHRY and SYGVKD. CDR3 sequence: CAISELGAGSSTDTQYF. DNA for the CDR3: TGTGCCATCAGTGAGTTAGGAGCGGGTTCTAGCACAGATACGCAGTATTTT.

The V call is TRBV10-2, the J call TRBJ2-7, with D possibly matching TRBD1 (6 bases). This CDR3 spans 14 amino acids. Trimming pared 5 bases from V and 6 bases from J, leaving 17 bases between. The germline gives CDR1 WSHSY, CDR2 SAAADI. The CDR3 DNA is TGCGCCAGCAGTCGGACAGCACGAACATCCGAGCAGTACTTC. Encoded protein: CASSRTARTSEQYF.

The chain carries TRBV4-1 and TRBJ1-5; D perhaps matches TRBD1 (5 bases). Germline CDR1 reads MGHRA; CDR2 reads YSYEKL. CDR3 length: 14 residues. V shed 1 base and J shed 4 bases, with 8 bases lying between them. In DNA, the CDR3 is TGCGCCAGCAGCCAAGTGCGGGGGAATCAGCCCCAGCATTTT. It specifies CASSQVRGNQPQHF.

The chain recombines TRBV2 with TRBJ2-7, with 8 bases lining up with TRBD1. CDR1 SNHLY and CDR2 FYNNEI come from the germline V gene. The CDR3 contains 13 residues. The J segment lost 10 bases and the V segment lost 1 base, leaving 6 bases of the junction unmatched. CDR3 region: CASSEVRGRDQYF. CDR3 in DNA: TGTGCCAGCAGTGAAGTCAGGGGGCGCGATCAGTACTTC.

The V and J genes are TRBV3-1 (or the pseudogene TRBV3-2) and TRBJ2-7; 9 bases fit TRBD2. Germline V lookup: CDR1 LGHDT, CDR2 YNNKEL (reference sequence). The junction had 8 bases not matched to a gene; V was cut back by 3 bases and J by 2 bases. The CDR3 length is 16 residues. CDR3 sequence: CASSQMGLAGTYEQYF. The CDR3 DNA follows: TGTGCCAGCAGCCAGATGGGGCTAGCGGGGACCTACGAGCAGTACTTC.

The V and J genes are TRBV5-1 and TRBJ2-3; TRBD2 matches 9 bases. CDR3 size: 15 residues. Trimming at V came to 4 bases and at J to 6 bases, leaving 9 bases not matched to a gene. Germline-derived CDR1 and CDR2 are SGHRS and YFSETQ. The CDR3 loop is CASSPIGGGADTQYF. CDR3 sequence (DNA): TGCGCCAGCAGCCCAATTGGCGGGGGGGCCGATACGCAGTATTTT.

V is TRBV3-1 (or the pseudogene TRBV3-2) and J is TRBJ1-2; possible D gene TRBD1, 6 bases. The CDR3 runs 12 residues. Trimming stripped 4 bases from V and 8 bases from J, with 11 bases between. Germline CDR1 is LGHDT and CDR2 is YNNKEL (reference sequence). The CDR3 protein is CASSRAGGGYTF. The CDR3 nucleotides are TGTGCCAGCAGCCGAGCGGGGGGCGGCTACACCTTC.